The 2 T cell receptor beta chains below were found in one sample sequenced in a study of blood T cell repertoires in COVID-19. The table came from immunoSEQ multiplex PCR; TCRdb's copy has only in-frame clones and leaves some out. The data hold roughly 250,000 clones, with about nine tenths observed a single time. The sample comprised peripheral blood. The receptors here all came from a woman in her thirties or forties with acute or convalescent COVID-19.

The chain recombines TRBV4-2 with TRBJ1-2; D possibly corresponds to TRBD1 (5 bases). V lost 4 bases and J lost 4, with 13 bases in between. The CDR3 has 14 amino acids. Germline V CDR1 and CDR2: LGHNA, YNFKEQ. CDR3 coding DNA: TGTGCCAGCAGCCCGACCGACAGCCCCTATGGCTACACCTTC. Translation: CASSPTDSPYGYTF.

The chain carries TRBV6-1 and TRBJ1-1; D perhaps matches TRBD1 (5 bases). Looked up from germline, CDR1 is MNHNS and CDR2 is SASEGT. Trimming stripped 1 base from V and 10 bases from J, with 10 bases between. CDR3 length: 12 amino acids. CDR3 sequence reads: CASSEGRGGAFF. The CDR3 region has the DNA TGTGCCAGCAGTGAAGGACGGGGGGGAGCTTTCTTT.